This T cell receptor (beta chain) was documented in a study of human thymus T cells. Overall study findings and caveats: V and J genes seemed to be used with bias in thymic and blood repertoires.

Germline CDR1 is SGDLS and CDR2 is YYNGEE. The CDR3 runs 16 residues. V was pared by 0 bases and J by 5 bases, with 10 bases of the junction left unmatched. Remarks on this clone: Its antigen is as yet unknown.

Data came from immunoSEQ multiplex PCR; TCRdb stores just in-frame clones and leaves some out. The profile covers some 40,000 clones, with 94% appearing a single time and 0.095% to 0.15% taken by the ten largest. Sequencing used blood. This clonotype originated in a boy less than two years old with a congenital heart defect but otherwise immunologically healthy. The V gene is TRBV9, the J gene TRBJ1-2; 7 positions agree with TRBD1. CDR3: CASSVGDSPYLYGYTF. CDR3 DNA sequence: TGTGCCAGCAGCGTAGGGGACAGTCCATACCTTTATGGCTACACCTTC.